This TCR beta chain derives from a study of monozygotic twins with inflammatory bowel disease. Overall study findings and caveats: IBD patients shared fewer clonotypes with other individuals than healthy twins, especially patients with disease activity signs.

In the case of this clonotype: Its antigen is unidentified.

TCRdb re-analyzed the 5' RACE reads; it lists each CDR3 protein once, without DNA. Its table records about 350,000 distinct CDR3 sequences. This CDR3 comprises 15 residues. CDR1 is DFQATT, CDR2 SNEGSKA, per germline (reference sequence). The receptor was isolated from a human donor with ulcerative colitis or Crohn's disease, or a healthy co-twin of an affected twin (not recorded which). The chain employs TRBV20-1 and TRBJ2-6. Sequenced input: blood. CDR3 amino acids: CSARDRKRGANVLTF.